What follows describes a single T cell receptor (beta chain). Its cognate antigen is unknown. This record belongs to a study of shared clonotypes between healthy human individuals. Overall study context: In total, the donors were a couple of women and a few men aged 18 to 49.

Germline V gene data show CDR1 as SGDLS and CDR2 as YYNGEE. CDR3 length: 15 amino acids. Trimming cost V 3 bases and J 3 bases, with 13 bases left between them. CD45RA-negative memory and CD45RA+ naive subsets were split from the CD4+ cells. Profiled with immunoSEQ multiplex PCR; TCRdb holds only in-frame clones, not every one. The table shows a few million clones, with approximately 96% occurring only once. Study-level points and caveats: Rarefaction analysis demonstrated incomplete sorted-subset sequencing notwithstanding large depth.

This TCR derives from a man between 18 and 35 years old in good health. V is TRBV9 and J is TRBJ1-5; TRBD1 is a possible D gene (6 bases). Sequences were obtained from naive CD4+ T cells sorted from blood. The subset here: CD45RA+ positively selected. CDR3 coding DNA: TGTGCCAGCAGCGCCCCCGGGGGCGACAATCAGCCCCAGCATTTT. Its translation: CASSAPGGDNQPQHF.